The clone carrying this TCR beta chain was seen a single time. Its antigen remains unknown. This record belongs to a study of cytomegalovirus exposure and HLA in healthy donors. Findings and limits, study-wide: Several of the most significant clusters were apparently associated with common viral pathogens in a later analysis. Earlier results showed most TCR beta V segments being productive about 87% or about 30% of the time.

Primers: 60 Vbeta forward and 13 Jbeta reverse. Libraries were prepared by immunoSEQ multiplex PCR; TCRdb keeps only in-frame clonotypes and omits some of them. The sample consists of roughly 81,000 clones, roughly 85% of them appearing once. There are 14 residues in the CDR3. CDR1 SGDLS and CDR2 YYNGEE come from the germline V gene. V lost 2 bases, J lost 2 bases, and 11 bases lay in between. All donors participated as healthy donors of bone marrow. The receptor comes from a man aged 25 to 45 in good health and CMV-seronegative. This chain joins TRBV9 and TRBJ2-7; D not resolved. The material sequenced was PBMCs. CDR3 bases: TGTGCCAGCAGCGTTGGTGGCGGAACCTACGAGCAGTACTTC. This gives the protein CASSVGGGTYEQYF.